Sequencing of this TCR beta chain was carried out in a study of T cells expressing NK-cell markers. At the level of the study: Sequencing covered eight donors, seven HCMV-seropositive and one seronegative.

This CDR3 is built from 16 residues. In germline, CDR1 is LGHNA, CDR2 YSLEER. UMIs were included in TCR beta cDNA generated by 5'RACE template switching. No DNA is given; TCRdb re-called the 5' RACE reads and lists each CDR3 protein once. The sample shows 400,000 to 450,000 distinct CDR3 sequences, and 6% to 8% sits with its ten largest clones. This chain uses TRBV4-3 with TRBJ2-5; the TCRdb D gene call, TRBD2, has no DNA to confirm it. This receptor was taken from a woman between 18 and 75 years old in good health. Sequenced input: blood T cells: a sorted CD56 or NKG2C T cell subset, CD4+ or CD8+ T cells, or bulk PBMC T cells (not recorded which). This chain's CDR3 is CASSQDAGRASETQYF.